A selection of T cell receptor beta chains follows, all from one sample in a study of response to subunit inactivated influenza vaccine. TCRdb re-called the RT-PCR reads with MiXCR, one entry per CDR3 protein. The table has about 540,000 distinct CDR3 sequences, under 30% seen once; the top ten hold 2.5% to 3%. The same specimen was also included in a second study, on T cells expressing NK-cell markers.

Sequencing was performed on CD4+ T cells sorted from PBMCs, taken about 13 days after vaccination. All receptors come from a man in his fifties who received an inactivated influenza vaccine. Both conserved end residues are part of each CDR3. The order of the fields is D gene, clone size, V gene, J gene, CDR3 protein, CDR3 DNA. The D gene is left open where the match is weak. Some rows have no size entry. The others give once, few or many, or a class for an expanded clone.

D gene: TRBD2; clone size: few; V gene: TRBV20-1; J gene: TRBJ2-3; CDR3 protein: CSARGYETSASTDTQYF; CDR3 DNA: TGCAGTGCTAGGGGATATGAGACTAGCGCTAGCACAGATACGCAGTATTTT
D gene: .; clone size: few; V gene: TRBV12-3/TRBV12-4; J gene: TRBJ2-5; CDR3 protein: CASSFSLRTQYF; CDR3 DNA: TGTGCCAGCAGTTTCTCCTTACGGACCCAGTACTTC
D gene: TRBD2; clone size: few; V gene: TRBV5-1; J gene: TRBJ2-5; CDR3 protein: CASSYGTSGGTQYF; CDR3 DNA: TGCGCCAGCAGCTACGGGACTAGCGGCGGCACCCAGTACTTC
D gene: TRBD2; clone size: .; V gene: TRBV9; J gene: TRBJ2-3; CDR3 protein: CASSPRTSAASTDTQYF; CDR3 DNA: TGTGCCAGCAGCCCACGGACTAGCGCAGCTAGCACAGATACGCAGTATTTT
D gene: .; clone size: .; V gene: TRBV20-1; J gene: TRBJ1-4; CDR3 protein: CSATSMGTNEKLFF; CDR3 DNA: TGCAGTGCTACCTCGATGGGGACTAATGAAAAACTGTTTTTT
D gene: .; clone size: .; V gene: TRBV5-6; J gene: TRBJ2-4; CDR3 protein: CASSLAAIQYF; CDR3 DNA: TGTGCCAGCAGCTTGGCCGCCATTCAGTACTTC
D gene: TRBD1; clone size: few; V gene: TRBV4-3; J gene: TRBJ2-5; CDR3 protein: CASSQSRGRETQYF; CDR3 DNA: TGCGCCAGCAGCCAGAGCAGGGGGCGCGAGACCCAGTACTTC
D gene: .; clone size: few; V gene: TRBV2; J gene: TRBJ2-6; CDR3 protein: CASSLAANVLTF; CDR3 DNA: TGTGCCAGCAGCCTTGCGGCCAACGTCCTGACTTTC
D gene: .; clone size: .; V gene: TRBV11-1; J gene: TRBJ1-2; CDR3 protein: CASSSVGLNYGYTF; CDR3 DNA: TGTGCCAGCAGCTCCGTCGGCCTAAACTATGGCTACACCTTC
D gene: TRBD2; clone size: few; V gene: TRBV28; J gene: TRBJ2-7; CDR3 protein: CASVGASGSYEQYF; CDR3 DNA: TGTGCCAGCGTGGGGGCTAGCGGGTCCTACGAGCAGTACTTC
D gene: .; clone size: few; V gene: TRBV20-1; J gene: TRBJ2-5; CDR3 protein: CSASSLGQGPGETQYF; CDR3 DNA: TGCAGTGCGAGTTCCCTCGGGCAGGGCCCCGGGGAGACCCAGTACTTC
D gene: .; clone size: .; V gene: TRBV15; J gene: TRBJ2-5; CDR3 protein: CATSRQTGNQETQYF; CDR3 DNA: TGTGCCACCAGCAGGCAGACAGGAAACCAAGAGACCCAGTACTTC
D gene: .; clone size: .; V gene: TRBV12-3/TRBV12-4; J gene: TRBJ1-3; CDR3 protein: CASRDTRSSGNTIYF; CDR3 DNA: TGTGCCAGCAGAGATACAAGGAGCTCTGGAAACACCATATATTTT
D gene: TRBD2; clone size: few; V gene: TRBV28; J gene: TRBJ2-7; CDR3 protein: CASSLSGLGPLEQYF; CDR3 DNA: TGTGCCAGCAGTTTATCGGGACTAGGGCCCTTAGAGCAGTACTTC
D gene: TRBD1; clone size: .; V gene: TRBV24-1; J gene: TRBJ2-3; CDR3 protein: CATSDNYRTGSSTDTQYF; CDR3 DNA: TGTGCCACCAGTGACAATTACCGGACAGGATCGAGCACAGATACGCAGTATTTT
D gene: .; clone size: few; V gene: TRBV7-8; J gene: TRBJ2-7; CDR3 protein: CASSHRAERQYF; CDR3 DNA: TGTGCCAGCAGCCACCGGGCAGAGCGGCAGTACTTC
D gene: .; clone size: .; V gene: TRBV5-8; J gene: TRBJ1-4; CDR3 protein: CASSFGKRSANEKLFF; CDR3 DNA: TGTGCCAGCAGCTTCGGGAAGAGATCCGCTAATGAAAAACTGTTTTTT
D gene: TRBD2; clone size: .; V gene: TRBV7-2; J gene: TRBJ2-7; CDR3 protein: CASSPSGHRTYEQYF; CDR3 DNA: TGTGCCAGCAGCCCTAGCGGGCACCGAACCTACGAGCAGTACTTC
D gene: .; clone size: .; V gene: TRBV7-2; J gene: TRBJ2-7; CDR3 protein: CASSLQLEAGYEQYF; CDR3 DNA: TGTGCCAGCAGCTTACAATTGGAGGCTGGGTACGAGCAGTACTTC
D gene: TRBD1; clone size: few; V gene: TRBV6-5; J gene: TRBJ1-6; CDR3 protein: CASSYSLGTGGYPLHF; CDR3 DNA: TGTGCCAGCAGTTACTCCCTCGGGACAGGGGGGTATCCCCTCCACTTT
D gene: .; clone size: .; V gene: TRBV29-1; J gene: TRBJ2-3; CDR3 protein: CSVESVFTDTQYF; CDR3 DNA: TGCAGCGTTGAATCGGTCTTCACAGATACGCAGTATTTT
D gene: .; clone size: few; V gene: TRBV20-1; J gene: TRBJ2-1; CDR3 protein: CSAQGAQGSYNEQFF; CDR3 DNA: TGCAGTGCTCAAGGGGCCCAGGGCTCCTACAATGAGCAGTTCTTC
D gene: TRBD2; clone size: few; V gene: TRBV20-1; J gene: TRBJ2-1; CDR3 protein: CSARGGRAGNEQFF; CDR3 DNA: TGCAGTGCTAGAGGCGGGAGGGCCGGGAATGAGCAGTTCTTC
D gene: TRBD1; clone size: few; V gene: TRBV5-1; J gene: TRBJ2-5; CDR3 protein: CASSFMGTEIQETQYF; CDR3 DNA: TGCGCCAGCAGCTTTATGGGGACAGAGATCCAAGAGACCCAGTACTTC
D gene: TRBD1; clone size: few; V gene: TRBV5-4; J gene: TRBJ2-1; CDR3 protein: CASSLDRGDSYNEQFF; CDR3 DNA: TGTGCCAGCAGCTTGGACAGGGGAGATTCCTACAATGAGCAGTTCTTC
D gene: .; clone size: once; V gene: TRBV7-2; J gene: TRBJ2-3; CDR3 protein: CASSPGPADTQYF; CDR3 DNA: TGTGCCAGCAGCCCAGGGCCCGCAGATACGCAGTATTTT
D gene: TRBD2; clone size: .; V gene: TRBV5-1; J gene: TRBJ2-1; CDR3 protein: CASSLAGIAGGSYNEQFF; CDR3 DNA: TGCGCCAGCAGCTTGGCGGGGATAGCGGGAGGGTCCTACAATGAGCAGTTCTTC
D gene: TRBD1; clone size: few; V gene: TRBV6-2/TRBV6-3; J gene: TRBJ2-7; CDR3 protein: CASSKDRFYSYEQYF; CDR3 DNA: TGTGCCAGCAGTAAGGACAGGTTTTACTCCTACGAGCAGTACTTC
D gene: TRBD1; clone size: .; V gene: TRBV15; J gene: TRBJ2-1; CDR3 protein: CATSRAMGWTGGNEQFF; CDR3 DNA: TGTGCCACCAGCAGAGCCATGGGCTGGACAGGGGGCAATGAGCAGTTCTTC
D gene: TRBD1; clone size: few; V gene: TRBV2; J gene: TRBJ1-5; CDR3 protein: CASSGRDSYQPQHF; CDR3 DNA: TGTGCCAGCAGTGGTAGGGACAGTTATCAGCCCCAGCATTTT
D gene: TRBD2; clone size: .; V gene: TRBV3-1; J gene: TRBJ2-7; CDR3 protein: CASSQEGASGRNEQYF; CDR3 DNA: TGTGCCAGCAGCCAAGAAGGGGCTAGCGGGAGAAACGAGCAGTACTTC
D gene: TRBD2; clone size: few; V gene: TRBV29-1; J gene: TRBJ2-1; CDR3 protein: CSVDASGGIGEQFF; CDR3 DNA: TGCAGCGTTGACGCTAGCGGGGGGATAGGGGAGCAGTTCTTC
D gene: .; clone size: few; V gene: TRBV4-3; J gene: TRBJ2-5; CDR3 protein: CASSQDTGQGNSAF; CDR3 DNA: TGCGCCAGCAGCCAAGATACGGGGCAGGGAAATTCTGCGTTC
D gene: TRBD1; clone size: few; V gene: TRBV5-5; J gene: TRBJ2-7; CDR3 protein: CASSFSGGARITDEQYF; CDR3 DNA: TGTGCCAGCAGCTTCTCAGGGGGCGCGAGAATAACCGACGAGCAGTACTTC
D gene: TRBD1; clone size: few; V gene: TRBV24-1; J gene: TRBJ2-5; CDR3 protein: CATMAGGLGETQYF; CDR3 DNA: TGTGCCACCATGGCAGGGGGCCTGGGAGAGACCCAGTACTTC
D gene: .; clone size: .; V gene: TRBV9; J gene: TRBJ2-5; CDR3 protein: CASSPRRGNQETQYF; CDR3 DNA: TGTGCCAGCAGCCCTCGACGGGGGAACCAAGAGACCCAGTACTTC
D gene: TRBD2; clone size: few; V gene: TRBV24-1; J gene: TRBJ2-1; CDR3 protein: CATMASSGSRDEQFF; CDR3 DNA: TGTGCCACCATGGCTTCTAGCGGGAGCAGGGATGAGCAGTTCTTC
D gene: TRBD1; clone size: .; V gene: TRBV29-1; J gene: TRBJ2-7; CDR3 protein: CSVDGQGYEQYF; CDR3 DNA: TGCAGCGTTGACGGACAGGGCTACGAGCAGTACTTC
D gene: .; clone size: few; V gene: TRBV4-3; J gene: TRBJ2-7; CDR3 protein: CASSPGGRPYEQYF; CDR3 DNA: TGCGCCAGCAGCCCCGGGGGGCGACCCTACGAGCAGTACTTC
D gene: .; clone size: few; V gene: TRBV11-2; J gene: TRBJ2-4; CDR3 protein: CASSFEGPGAKNIQYF; CDR3 DNA: TGTGCCAGCAGCTTCGAAGGTCCAGGAGCCAAAAACATTCAGTACTTC